These T cell receptor beta chains were read from a single sample in a study of neurological immune-mediated disorders. TCRdb fed the 5' RACE reads into MiXCR, producing one record per CDR3 protein. The sample lists approximately 36,000 distinct CDR3 sequences, approximately 10% occurring once. Material for sequencing was PBMCs. All receptors come from a man aged 60 to 69 with HTLV-1-associated myelopathy (HAM/TSP). CDR3s leave out the opening cysteine and the closing phenylalanine or tryptophan. The D gene is left open where the match is weak.

J: TRBJ2-7; V: TRBV5-4; D: TRBD1; CDR3: ASSLDPTGVDEQY
J: TRBJ2-2; V: TRBV20-1; D: TRBD2; CDR3: SAKPSGGGTGELF
J: TRBJ2-7; V: TRBV12-3/TRBV12-4; D: TRBD1; CDR3: ASRKTGTEYEQY
J: TRBJ2-1; V: TRBV12-3/TRBV12-4; D: TRBD1; CDR3: ASSQGQAHNEQF
J: TRBJ2-7; V: TRBV21-1; D: .; CDR3: ASSPARDSKGLHYEQY
J: TRBJ2-1; V: TRBV20-1; D: .; CDR3: SATNRGQGGNEQF
J: TRBJ2-1; V: TRBV6-5; D: .; CDR3: ASSTGQRIYNEQF
J: TRBJ2-3; V: TRBV30; D: .; CDR3: AWSVQDTQY
J: TRBJ2-1; V: TRBV5-1; D: .; CDR3: ASSFGGTNEQF
J: TRBJ2-1; V: TRBV4-1; D: .; CDR3: ASSQGPEGPYNEQF
J: TRBJ2-1; V: TRBV20-1; D: TRBD2; CDR3: SASLAGVGNEQF
J: TRBJ2-3; V: TRBV15; D: TRBD2; CDR3: ATSRGASGSTDTQY
J: TRBJ2-1; V: TRBV29-1; D: .; CDR3: SVAVARRHNEQF
J: TRBJ2-3; V: TRBV20-1; D: .; CDR3: SAIILTDTQY